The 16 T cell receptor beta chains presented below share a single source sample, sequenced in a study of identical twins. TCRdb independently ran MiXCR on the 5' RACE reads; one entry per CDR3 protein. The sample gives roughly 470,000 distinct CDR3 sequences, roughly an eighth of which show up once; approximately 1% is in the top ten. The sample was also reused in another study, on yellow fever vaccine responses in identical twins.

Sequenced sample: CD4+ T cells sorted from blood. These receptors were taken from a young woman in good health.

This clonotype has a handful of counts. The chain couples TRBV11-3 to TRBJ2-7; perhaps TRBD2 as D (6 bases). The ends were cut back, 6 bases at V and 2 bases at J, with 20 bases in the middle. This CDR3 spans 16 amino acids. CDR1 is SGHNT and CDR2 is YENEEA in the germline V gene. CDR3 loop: CASSHGGREFPYEQYF. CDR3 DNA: TGTGCCAGCAGTCACGGTGGCCGGGAGTTCCCCTACGAGCAGTACTTC. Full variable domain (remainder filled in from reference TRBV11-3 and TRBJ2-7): EAGVVQSPRYKIIEKKQPVAFWCNPISGHNTLYWYLQNLGQGPELLIRYENEEAVDDSQLPKDRFSAERLKGVDSTLKIQPAELGDSAVYLCASSHGGREFPYEQYFGPGTRLTVT.

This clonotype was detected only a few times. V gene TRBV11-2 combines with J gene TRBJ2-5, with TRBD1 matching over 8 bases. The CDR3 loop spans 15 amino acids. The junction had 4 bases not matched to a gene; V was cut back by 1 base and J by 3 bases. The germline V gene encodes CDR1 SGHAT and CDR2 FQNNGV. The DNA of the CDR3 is TGTGCCAGCAGCTTAGGGACAGGGTTGAAAGAGACCCAGTACTTC. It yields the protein CASSLGTGLKETQYF.

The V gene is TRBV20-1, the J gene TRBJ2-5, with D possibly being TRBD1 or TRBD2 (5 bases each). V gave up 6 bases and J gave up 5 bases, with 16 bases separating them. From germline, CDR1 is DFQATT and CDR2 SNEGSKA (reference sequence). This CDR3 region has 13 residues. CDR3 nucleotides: TGCAGTGCCAGTAGAGGGGTGCGGGAGACCCAGTACTTC. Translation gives CSASRGVRETQYF.

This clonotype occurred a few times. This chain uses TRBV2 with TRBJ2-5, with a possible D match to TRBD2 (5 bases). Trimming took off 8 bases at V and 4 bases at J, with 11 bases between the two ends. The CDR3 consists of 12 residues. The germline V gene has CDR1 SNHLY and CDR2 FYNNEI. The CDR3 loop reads CASQRVLETQYF. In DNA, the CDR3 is TGTGCCAGCCAGAGGGTATTAGAGACCCAGTACTTC.

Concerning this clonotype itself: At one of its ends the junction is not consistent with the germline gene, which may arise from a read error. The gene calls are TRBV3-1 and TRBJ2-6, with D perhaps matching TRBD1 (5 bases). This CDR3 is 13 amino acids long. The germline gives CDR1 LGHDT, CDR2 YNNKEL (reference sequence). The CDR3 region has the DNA TGTGCCAGCAGTCTCGCTGGGGCCTACGTCCTGACTTTC. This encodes CASSLAGAYVLTF. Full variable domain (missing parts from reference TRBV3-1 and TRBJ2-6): DTAVSQTPKYLVTQMGNDKSIKCEQNLGHDTMYWYKQDSKKFLKIMFSYNNKELIINETVPNRFSPKSPDKAHLNLHINSLELGDSAVYFCASSLAGAYVLTFGAGSRLTVL.

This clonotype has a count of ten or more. CDR3 sequence (DNA): TGTGCCAGCAGCCTTTTTAAAGTTCCCAACTATGGCTACACCTTC. It encodes CASSLFKVPNYGYTF. The rearrangement joins TRBV3-1 to TRBJ1-2; unclear D gene. Trimming cost V 4 bases and J 2 bases, with 14 bases left between them. This CDR3 is built from 15 residues. Looked up from germline, CDR1 is LGHDT and CDR2 is YNNKEL (reference sequence).

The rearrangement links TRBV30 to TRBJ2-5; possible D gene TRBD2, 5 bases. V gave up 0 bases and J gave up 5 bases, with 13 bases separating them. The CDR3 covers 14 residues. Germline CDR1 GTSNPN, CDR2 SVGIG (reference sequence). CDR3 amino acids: CAWSVLVASETQYF. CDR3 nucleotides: TGTGCCTGGAGTGTACTAGTTGCGTCGGAGACCCAGTACTTC.

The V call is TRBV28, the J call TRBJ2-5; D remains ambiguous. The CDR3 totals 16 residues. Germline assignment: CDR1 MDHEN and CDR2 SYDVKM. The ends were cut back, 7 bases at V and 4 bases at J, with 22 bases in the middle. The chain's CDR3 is CASKKLGPLRGETQYF. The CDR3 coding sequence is TGTGCCAGCAAGAAGCTAGGACCGCTTCGTGGAGAGACCCAGTACTTC.

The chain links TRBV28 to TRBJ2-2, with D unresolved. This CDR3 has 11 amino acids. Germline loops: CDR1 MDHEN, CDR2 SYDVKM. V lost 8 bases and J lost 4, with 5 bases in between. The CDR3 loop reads CASDSTGELFF. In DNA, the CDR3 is TGTGCCAGCGACTCCACCGGGGAGCTGTTTTTT.

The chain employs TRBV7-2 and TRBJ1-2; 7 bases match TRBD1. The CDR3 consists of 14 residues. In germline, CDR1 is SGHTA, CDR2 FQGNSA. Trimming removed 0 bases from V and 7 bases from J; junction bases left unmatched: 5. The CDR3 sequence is CASSLAPGQTGYTF. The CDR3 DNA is TGTGCCAGCAGCTTAGCTCCGGGACAGACTGGCTACACCTTC.

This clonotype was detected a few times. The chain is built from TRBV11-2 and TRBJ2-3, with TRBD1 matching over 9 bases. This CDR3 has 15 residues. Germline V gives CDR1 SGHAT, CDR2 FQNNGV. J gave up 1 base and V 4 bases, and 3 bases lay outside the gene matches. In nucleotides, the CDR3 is TGTGCCAGCAGCTCCACAGGGGGCCGCACAGATACGCAGTATTTT. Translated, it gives CASSSTGGRTDTQYF.

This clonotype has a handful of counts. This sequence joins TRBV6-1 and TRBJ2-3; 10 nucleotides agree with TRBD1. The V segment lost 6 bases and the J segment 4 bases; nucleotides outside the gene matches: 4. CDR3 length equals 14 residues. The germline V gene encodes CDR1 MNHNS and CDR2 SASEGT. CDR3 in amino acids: CASSGTGVADTQYF. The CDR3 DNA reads TGTGCCAGCAGCGGGACAGGGGTTGCAGATACGCAGTATTTT.

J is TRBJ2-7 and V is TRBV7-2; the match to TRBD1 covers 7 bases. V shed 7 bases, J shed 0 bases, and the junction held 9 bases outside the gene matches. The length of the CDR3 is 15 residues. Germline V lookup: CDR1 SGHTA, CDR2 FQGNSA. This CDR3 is CASNKKGQSSYEQYF. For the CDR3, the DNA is TGTGCCAGCAACAAAAAGGGACAGAGCTCCTACGAGCAGTACTTC.

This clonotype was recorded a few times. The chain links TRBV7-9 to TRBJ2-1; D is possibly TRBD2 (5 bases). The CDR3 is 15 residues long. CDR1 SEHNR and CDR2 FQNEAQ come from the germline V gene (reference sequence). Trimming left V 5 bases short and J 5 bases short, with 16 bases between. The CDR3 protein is CASSPQEGRHNEQFF. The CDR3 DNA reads TGTGCCAGCAGCCCCCAAGAGGGTAGACACAATGAGCAGTTCTTC.

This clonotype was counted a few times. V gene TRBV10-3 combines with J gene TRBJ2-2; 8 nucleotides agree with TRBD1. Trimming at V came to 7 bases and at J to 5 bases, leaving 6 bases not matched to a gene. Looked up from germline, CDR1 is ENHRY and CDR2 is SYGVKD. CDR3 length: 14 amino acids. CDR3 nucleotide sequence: TGTGCCATCACCGGGACAGGATTAACCGGGGAGCTGTTTTTT. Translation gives CAITGTGLTGELFF.

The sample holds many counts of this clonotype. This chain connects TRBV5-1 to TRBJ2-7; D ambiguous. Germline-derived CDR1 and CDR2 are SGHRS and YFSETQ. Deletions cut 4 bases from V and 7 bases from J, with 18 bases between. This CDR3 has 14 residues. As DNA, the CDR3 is TGCGCCAGCAGCCCGCCGAGGCAGACGGAAGAGCAGTACTTC. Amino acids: CASSPPRQTEEQYF.